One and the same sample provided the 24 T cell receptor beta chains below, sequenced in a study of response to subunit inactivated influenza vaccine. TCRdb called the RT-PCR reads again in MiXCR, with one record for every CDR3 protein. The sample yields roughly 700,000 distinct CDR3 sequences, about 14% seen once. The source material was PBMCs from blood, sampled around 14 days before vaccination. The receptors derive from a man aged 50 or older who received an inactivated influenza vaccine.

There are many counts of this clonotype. The CDR3 here is CASSGGPSSYEQYF. The CDR3, as DNA: TGCGCCAGCAGCGGTGGGCCTAGCTCCTACGAGCAGTACTTC. V and J are TRBV4-3 and TRBJ2-7; D gene unclear. V was shortened by 5 bases and J by 0 bases, with 11 bases between the two germline ends. There are 14 residues in the CDR3. Germline lookup yields CDR1 LGHNA and CDR2 YSLEER.

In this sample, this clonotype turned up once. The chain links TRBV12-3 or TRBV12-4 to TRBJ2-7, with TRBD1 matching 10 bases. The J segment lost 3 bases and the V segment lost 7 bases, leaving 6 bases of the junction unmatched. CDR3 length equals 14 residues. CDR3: CASNPGQGNYEQYF. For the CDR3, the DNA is TGTGCCAGCAACCCGGGACAGGGGAACTACGAGCAGTACTTC.

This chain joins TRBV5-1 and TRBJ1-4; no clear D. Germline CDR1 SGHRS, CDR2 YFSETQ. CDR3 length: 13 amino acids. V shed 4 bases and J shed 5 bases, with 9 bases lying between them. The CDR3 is CASSPAANEKLFF. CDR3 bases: TGCGCCAGCAGCCCGGCGGCAAATGAAAAACTGTTTTTT. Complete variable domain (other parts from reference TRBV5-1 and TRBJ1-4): KAGVTQTPRYLIKTRGQQVTLSCSPISGHRSVSWYQQTPGQGLQFLFEYFSETQRNKGNFPGRFSGRQFSNSRSEMNVSTLELGDSALYLCASSPAANEKLFFGSGTQLSVL.

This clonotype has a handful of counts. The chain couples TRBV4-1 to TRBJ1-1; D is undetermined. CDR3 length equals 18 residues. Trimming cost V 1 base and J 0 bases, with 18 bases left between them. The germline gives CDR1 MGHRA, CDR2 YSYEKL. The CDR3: CASSQGPSFRRVNTEAFF. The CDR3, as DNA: TGCGCCAGCAGCCAAGGCCCCAGTTTTAGACGGGTGAACACTGAAGCTTTCTTT.

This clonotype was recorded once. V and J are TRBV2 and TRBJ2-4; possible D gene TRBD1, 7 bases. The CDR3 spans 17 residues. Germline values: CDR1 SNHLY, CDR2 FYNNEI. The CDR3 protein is CTRSLPGANTGENIQYF. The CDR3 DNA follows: TGTACCCGCAGTTTACCGGGGGCCAATACAGGGGAGAACATTCAGTACTTC.

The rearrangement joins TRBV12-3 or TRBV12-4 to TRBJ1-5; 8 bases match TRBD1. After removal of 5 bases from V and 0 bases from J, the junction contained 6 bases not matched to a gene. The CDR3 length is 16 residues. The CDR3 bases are TGTGCCAGCAGTCCGCAGGGGGCCCTTAGCAATCAGCCCCAGCATTTT. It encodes CASSPQGALSNQPQHF.

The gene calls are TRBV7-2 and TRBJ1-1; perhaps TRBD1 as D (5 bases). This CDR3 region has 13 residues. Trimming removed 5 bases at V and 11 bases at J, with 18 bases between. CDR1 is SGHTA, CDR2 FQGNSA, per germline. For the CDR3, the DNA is TGTGCCAGCAGCCTAAAAGCCAGGGCTGCGGCTTTCTTT. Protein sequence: CASSLKARAAAFF.

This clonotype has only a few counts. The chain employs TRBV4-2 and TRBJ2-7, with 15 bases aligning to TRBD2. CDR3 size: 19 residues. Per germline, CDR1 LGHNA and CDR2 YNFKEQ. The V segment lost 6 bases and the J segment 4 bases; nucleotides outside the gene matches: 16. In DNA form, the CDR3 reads TGTGCCAGCAGTCATGCGGGACTAGCGGGAGGCGCGAACAATTACGAGCAGTACTTC. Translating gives CASSHAGLAGGANNYEQYF.

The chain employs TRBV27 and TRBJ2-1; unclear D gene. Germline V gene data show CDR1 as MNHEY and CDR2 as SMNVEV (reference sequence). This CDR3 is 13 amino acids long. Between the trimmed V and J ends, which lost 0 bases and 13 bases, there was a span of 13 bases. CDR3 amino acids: CASSLSRKSDQFF. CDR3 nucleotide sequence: TGTGCCAGCAGTTTATCGAGGAAGTCTGATCAGTTCTTC.

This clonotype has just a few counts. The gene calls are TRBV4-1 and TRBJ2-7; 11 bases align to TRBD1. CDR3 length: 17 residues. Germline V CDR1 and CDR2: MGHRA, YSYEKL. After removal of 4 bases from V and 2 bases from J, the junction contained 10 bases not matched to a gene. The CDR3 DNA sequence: TGCGCCAGCAGCCTACAAACGGGGGGACAGGGGGCCTACGAGCAGTACTTC. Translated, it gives CASSLQTGGQGAYEQYF.

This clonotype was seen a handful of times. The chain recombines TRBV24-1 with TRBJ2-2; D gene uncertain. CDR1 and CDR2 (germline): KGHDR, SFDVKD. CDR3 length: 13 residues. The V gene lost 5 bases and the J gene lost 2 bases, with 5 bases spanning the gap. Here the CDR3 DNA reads TGTGCCACCAGTGTACAAAACACCGGGGAGCTGTTTTTT. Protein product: CATSVQNTGELFF.

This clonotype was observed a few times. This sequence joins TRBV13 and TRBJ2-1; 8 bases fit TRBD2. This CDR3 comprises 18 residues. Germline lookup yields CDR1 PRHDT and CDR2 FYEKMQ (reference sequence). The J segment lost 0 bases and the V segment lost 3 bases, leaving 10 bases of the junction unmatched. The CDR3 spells CASSFGRLAIHSYNEQFF. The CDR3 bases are TGTGCCAGCAGCTTCGGTAGACTAGCGATCCACTCCTACAATGAGCAGTTCTTC.

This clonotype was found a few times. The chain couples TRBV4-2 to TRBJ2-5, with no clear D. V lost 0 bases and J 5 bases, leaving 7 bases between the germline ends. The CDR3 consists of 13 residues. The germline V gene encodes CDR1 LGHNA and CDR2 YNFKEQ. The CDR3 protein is CASSQEEWETQYF. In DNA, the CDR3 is TGTGCCAGCAGCCAAGAGGAATGGGAGACCCAGTACTTC.

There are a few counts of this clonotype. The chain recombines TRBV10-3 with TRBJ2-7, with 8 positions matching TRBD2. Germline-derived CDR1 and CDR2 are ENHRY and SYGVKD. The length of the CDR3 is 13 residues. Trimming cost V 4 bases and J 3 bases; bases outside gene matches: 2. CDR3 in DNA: TGTGCCATCAGTGGGGGGACTAGCTACGAGCAGTACTTC. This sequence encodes CAISGGTSYEQYF.

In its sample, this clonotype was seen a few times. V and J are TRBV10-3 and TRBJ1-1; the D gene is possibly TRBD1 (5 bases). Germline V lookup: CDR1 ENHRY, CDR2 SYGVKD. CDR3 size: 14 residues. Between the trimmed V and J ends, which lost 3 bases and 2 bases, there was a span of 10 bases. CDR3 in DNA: TGTGCCATCAGTGAAAGGGGCGGAAACACTGAAGCTTTCTTT. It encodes CAISERGGNTEAFF.

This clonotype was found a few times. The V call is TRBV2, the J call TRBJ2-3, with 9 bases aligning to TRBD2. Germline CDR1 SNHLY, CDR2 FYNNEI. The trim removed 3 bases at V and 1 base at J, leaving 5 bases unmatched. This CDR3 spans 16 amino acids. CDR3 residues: CASSEVLAGGTDTQYF. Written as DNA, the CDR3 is TGTGCCAGCAGTGAGGTTTTAGCGGGGGGCACAGATACGCAGTATTTT. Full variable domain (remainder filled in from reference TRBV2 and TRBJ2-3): EPEVTQTPSHQVTQMGQEVILRCVPISNHLYFYWYRQILGQKVEFLVSFYNNEISEKSEIFDDQFSVERPDGSNFTLKIRSTKLEDSAMYFCASSEVLAGGTDTQYFGPGTRLTVL.

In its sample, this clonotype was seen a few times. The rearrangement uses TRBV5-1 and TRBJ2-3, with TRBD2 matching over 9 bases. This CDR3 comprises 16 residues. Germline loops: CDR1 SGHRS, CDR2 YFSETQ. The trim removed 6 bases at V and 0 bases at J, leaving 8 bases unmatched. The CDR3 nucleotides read TGCGCCAGCAATGCCGAGCGGGGGGAGAGCACAGATACGCAGTATTTT. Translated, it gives CASNAERGESTDTQYF.

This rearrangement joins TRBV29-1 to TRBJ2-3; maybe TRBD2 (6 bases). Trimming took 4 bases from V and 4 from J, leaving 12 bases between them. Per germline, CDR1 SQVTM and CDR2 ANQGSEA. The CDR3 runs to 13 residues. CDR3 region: CSVGGGMADTQYF. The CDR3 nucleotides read TGCAGCGTTGGGGGCGGGATGGCAGATACGCAGTATTTT.

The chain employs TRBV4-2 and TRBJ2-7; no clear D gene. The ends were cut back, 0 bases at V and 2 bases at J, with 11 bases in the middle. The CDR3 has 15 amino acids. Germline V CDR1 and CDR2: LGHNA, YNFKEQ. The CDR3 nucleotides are TGTGCCAGCAGCCAAGAGCATGCCACCACCTACGAGCAGTACTTC. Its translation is CASSQEHATTYEQYF.

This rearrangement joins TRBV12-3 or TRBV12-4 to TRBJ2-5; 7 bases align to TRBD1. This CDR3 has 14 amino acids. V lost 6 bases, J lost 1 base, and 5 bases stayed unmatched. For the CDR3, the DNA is TGTGCCAGCAGCGACACAGGGGTCCAAGAGACCCAGTACTTC. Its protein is CASSDTGVQETQYF.

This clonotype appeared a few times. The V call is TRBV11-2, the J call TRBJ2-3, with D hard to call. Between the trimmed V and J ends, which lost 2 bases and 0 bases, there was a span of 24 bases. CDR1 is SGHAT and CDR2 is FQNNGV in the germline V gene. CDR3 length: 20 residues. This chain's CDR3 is CASSLQSAAFRRISTDTQYF. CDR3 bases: TGTGCCAGCAGCTTACAAAGCGCTGCCTTTCGACGGATTAGCACAGATACGCAGTATTTT.

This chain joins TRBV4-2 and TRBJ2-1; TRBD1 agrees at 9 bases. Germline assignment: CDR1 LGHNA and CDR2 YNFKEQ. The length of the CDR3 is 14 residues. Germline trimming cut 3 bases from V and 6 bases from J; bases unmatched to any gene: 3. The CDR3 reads CASSHGTGFNEQFF. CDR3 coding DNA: TGTGCCAGCAGCCACGGGACAGGGTTCAATGAGCAGTTCTTC.

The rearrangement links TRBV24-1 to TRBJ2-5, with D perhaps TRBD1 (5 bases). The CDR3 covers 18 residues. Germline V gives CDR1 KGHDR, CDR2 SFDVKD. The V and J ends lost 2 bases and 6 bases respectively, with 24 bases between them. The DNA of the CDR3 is TGTGCCACCAGTGATTCCTTAGGCGGTGGCAGGGCCGGACAGACCCAGTACTTC. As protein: CATSDSLGGGRAGQTQYF.

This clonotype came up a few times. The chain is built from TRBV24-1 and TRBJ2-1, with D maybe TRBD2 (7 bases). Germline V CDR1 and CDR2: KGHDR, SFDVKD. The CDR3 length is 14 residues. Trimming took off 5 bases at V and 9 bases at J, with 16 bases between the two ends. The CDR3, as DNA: TGTGCCACCAGTGGAGGGGGGGACCGGGGTGAGCAGTTCTTC. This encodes CATSGGGDRGEQFF.